A selection of T cell receptor beta chains follows, all from one sample in a study of long-term antiretroviral therapy in people with HIV. Here immunoSEQ multiplex PCR was the method, and the copy in TCRdb shows in-frame clones only, minus some. This table holds about 28,000 clones, 70% to 90% found once. The sequencing used unsorted PBMCs, collected 0.5 years after starting antiretroviral therapy. The receptors were gathered from a woman between 18 and 30 years old with HIV. The CDR3 runs from the conserved cysteine through the conserved F or W. Fields, in order: clone size, D gene, V gene, J gene, CDR3 DNA, CDR3 protein. A D gene is named only where the DNA matches it firmly. Clone size is given for some rows only: seen once, a few or many times, or a class if the clone is expanded.

>.|.|TRBV27|TRBJ2-3
TGTGCCAGCAGTTTATTTGGAACAGATACGCAGTATTTT
CASSLFGTDTQYF
>.|TRBD2|TRBV4-3|TRBJ2-3
TGCGCCAGCAGCCACACTAGCGGGTCCACAGATACGCAGTATTTT
CASSHTSGSTDTQYF
>.|.|TRBV5-1|TRBJ2-7
TGCGCCAGCAGCTTGGAGGGGGGAGCCTACGAGCAGTACTTC
CASSLEGGAYEQYF
>.|.|TRBV7-9|TRBJ2-1
TGTGCCAGCAGCTTATATCGCCTGGCTACCTACAATGAGCAGTTCTTC
CASSLYRLATYNEQFF
>.|TRBD1|TRBV6-5|TRBJ2-5
TGTGCCAGCACCAGCACCGACAGGGCCGGAGAGACCCAGTACTTC
CASTSTDRAGETQYF
>.|TRBD1|TRBV10-1|TRBJ2-5
TGCGCCAGCAGTGAGTCGGGCAGGGGGCCTTCAGAGACCCAGTACTTC
CASSESGRGPSETQYF
>.|.|TRBV6-5|TRBJ1-1
TGTGCCAGCAGTTATAGTCAGGCGCGGAACACTGAAGCTTTCTTT
CASSYSQARNTEAFF
>.|.|TRBV21-1|TRBJ1-3
TGTGCCAGCAGCCGGGGACCTGGAAACACCATATATTTT
CASSRGPGNTIYF
>.|TRBD2|TRBV5-1|TRBJ2-7
TGCGCCAGCAGCTTGGCTCGGGGACTAGCGGACTCCTACGAGCAGTACTTC
CASSLARGLADSYEQYF
>.|TRBD1|TRBV2|TRBJ2-7
TGTGCCAGCAGGGGGACAGGGGAGAGCTCCTACGAGCAGTACTTC
CASRGTGESSYEQYF
>.|.|TRBV9|TRBJ1-3
TGTGCCAGCAGCGTAGAGGGCAGCCTCTCTGGAAACACCATATATTTT
CASSVEGSLSGNTIYF
>.|TRBD1|TRBV7-2|TRBJ1-6
TGTGCCAGCAGCCCAGACAGGGGCTCACCCCTCCACTTT
CASSPDRGSPLHF
>.|.|TRBV20-1|TRBJ2-1
TGCAGTGCTAGCGCAGGGGGGCTGCAATTCTTC
CSASAGGLQFF
>.|.|TRBV5-8|TRBJ1-2
TGTGCCAGCAGCTCACGGGGGGCCGAGTTTTGGGGCTACACCTTC
CASSSRGAEFWGYTF
>.|TRBD2|TRBV4-2|TRBJ2-3
TGTGCCAGCAGCCATGATAGCGGGAGTAGGGCAGATACGCAGTATTTT
CASSHDSGSRADTQYF
>.|.|TRBV19|TRBJ1-2
TGTGCCAGTAGTATGGGGATCTATGGCTACACCTTC
CASSMGIYGYTF
>.|.|TRBV4-1|TRBJ1-5
TGCGCCAGCAGCCTTACCAGGGGCGGCAATCAGCCCCAGCATTTT
CASSLTRGGNQPQHF
>.|.|TRBV7-9|TRBJ2-7
TGTGCCAGCAGCCACGACAGAAACGAGCAGTACTTC
CASSHDRNEQYF
>.|TRBD1|TRBV7-9|TRBJ2-5
TGTGCCAGCAGCTGGAACAGGGGGCAGCGAGAGACCCAGTACTTC
CASSWNRGQRETQYF
>.|.|TRBV7-3|TRBJ2-5
TGTGCCAGCAGCTCCGGCCGAGAGACCCAGTACTTC
CASSSGRETQYF
>.|.|TRBV19|TRBJ1-1
TGTGCCAGTAGTGTGGGACCCCCGATCGGGAACACTGAAGCTTTCTTT
CASSVGPPIGNTEAFF
>.|.|TRBV6-1|TRBJ2-7
TGTGCCAGCTACAGGGTTCGCGAGCAGTACTTC
CASYRVREQYF
>.|TRBD2|TRBV7-2|TRBJ2-2
TGTGCCAGCAGCTTAGGCCAGGGAGGGACCGGGGAGCTGTTTTTT
CASSLGQGGTGELFF
>.|TRBD1|TRBV5-1|TRBJ2-1
TGCGCCAGCAGCCAGGGGGCATCCTTGCCCCAGGGTGAGCAGTTCTTC
CASSQGASLPQGEQFF
>.|.|TRBV9|TRBJ2-7
TGTGCCAGCAGCAAAGGGTCCGCCTACGAGCAGTACTTC
CASSKGSAYEQYF
>.|.|TRBV11-3|TRBJ2-1
TGTGCCAGCAGGGACCGGGACGCGGATGAGCAGTTCTTC
CASRDRDADEQFF
>.|TRBD1|TRBV9|TRBJ2-7
TGTGCCAGCAGCCCCGACAGGGCTTCCTACGAGCAGTACTTC
CASSPDRASYEQYF
>.|.|TRBV6-6|TRBJ1-3
TGTGCCAGCAGTTACTCGGCCGGAAACACCATATATTTT
CASSYSAGNTIYF
>.|.|TRBV15|TRBJ2-5
TGTGCCACCAGCAGAGTTCCTAAGGGATGGAGAGAGACCCAGTACTTC
CATSRVPKGWRETQYF
>.|TRBD1|TRBV27|TRBJ2-7
TGTGCCAGCAGTTTTTTAGGGACAGGGGGCGAGCAGTACTTC
CASSFLGTGGEQYF
>.|.|TRBV4-2|TRBJ2-7
TGTGCCAGCAGCCAAGAGCAGGGTGGCTCCTACGAGCAGTACTTC
CASSQEQGGSYEQYF
>.|.|TRBV6-4|TRBJ2-2
TGTGCCAGCAGTGACTCAATAGGCACCGGGGAGCTGTTTTTT
CASSDSIGTGELFF
>few|.|TRBV5-6|TRBJ1-2
TGTGCCAGCAGCTTGGGGAAGGGAGGCTACACCTTC
CASSLGKGGYTF
>few|.|TRBV2|TRBJ2-7
TGTGCCAGCAGTGAGGACCGCTACGAGCAGTACTTC
CASSEDRYEQYF
>.|TRBD2|TRBV5-4|TRBJ2-3
TGTGCCAGCAGCCCCTCGGGTAGCGGGAGAAGGTTAGATACGCAGTATTTT
CASSPSGSGRRLDTQYF
>.|TRBD2|TRBV4-3|TRBJ2-2
TGCGCCAGCAGCCAAGATGCACTAGCGGGAGGGCCCAAGGGCGACGGGGAGCTGTTTTTT
CASSQDALAGGPKGDGELFF
>.|.|TRBV11-2|TRBJ2-5
TGTGCCAGCAGCCCTAGCATGTACCAAGAGACCCAGTACTTC
CASSPSMYQETQYF
>.|.|TRBV5-1|TRBJ2-7
TGCGCCAGCAGCTTGGATGGGGGGCCCTACGAGCAGTACTTC
CASSLDGGPYEQYF
>.|TRBD1|TRBV12-5|TRBJ1-1
TGTGCTAGTGGTTTGAGAGGGGGCGCTGGACACACTGAAGCTTTCTTT
CASGLRGGAGHTEAFF
>.|.|TRBV19|TRBJ1-4
TGTGCCAGTAGTATCGAAGGTTGGGGTGAAAAACTGTTTTTT
CASSIEGWGEKLFF
>few|.|TRBV5-1|TRBJ2-7
TGCGCCAGCAGCCGCCGGGGGACAGCCTACGAGCAGTACTTC
CASSRRGTAYEQYF
>.|.|TRBV6-5|TRBJ2-1
TGTGCCAGCAGACCGGGACGGAGCTCCTACAATGAGCAGTTCTTC
CASRPGRSSYNEQFF
>.|TRBD1|TRBV4-1|TRBJ1-5
TGCGCCAGCAGCCAGGGGAGGACAGGGGCCAATAGCAATCAGCCCCAGCATTTT
CASSQGRTGANSNQPQHF
>.|TRBD2|TRBV4-3|TRBJ2-5
TGCGCCAGCAGCCAAGACCCAGCGGGAGTGTCAGAGACCCAGTACTTC
CASSQDPAGVSETQYF
>few|.|TRBV19|TRBJ1-1
TGTGCCAGTAAAACCCTGGCTGAAGCTTTCTTT
CASKTLAEAFF
>.|.|TRBV6-6|TRBJ1-1
TGTGCCAGCAGCTCCAACACTGAAGCTTTCTTT
CASSSNTEAFF
>.|TRBD2|TRBV27|TRBJ2-3
TGTGCCAGCAGTTGGCTAGCGGGAATCACAGATACGCAGTATTTT
CASSWLAGITDTQYF